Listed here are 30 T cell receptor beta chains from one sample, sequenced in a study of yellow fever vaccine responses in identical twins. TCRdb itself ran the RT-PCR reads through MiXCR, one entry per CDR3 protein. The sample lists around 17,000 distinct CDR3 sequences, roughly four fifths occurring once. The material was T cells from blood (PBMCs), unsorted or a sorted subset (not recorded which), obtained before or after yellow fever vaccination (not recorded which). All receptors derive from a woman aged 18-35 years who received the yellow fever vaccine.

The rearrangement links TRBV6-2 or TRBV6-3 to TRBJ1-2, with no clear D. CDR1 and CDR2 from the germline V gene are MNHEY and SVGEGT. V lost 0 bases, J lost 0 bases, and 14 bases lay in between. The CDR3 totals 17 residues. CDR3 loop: CASSYSTTPVTNYGYTF. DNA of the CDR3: TGTGCCAGCAGTTACTCGACGACCCCTGTAACTAACTATGGCTACACCTTC.

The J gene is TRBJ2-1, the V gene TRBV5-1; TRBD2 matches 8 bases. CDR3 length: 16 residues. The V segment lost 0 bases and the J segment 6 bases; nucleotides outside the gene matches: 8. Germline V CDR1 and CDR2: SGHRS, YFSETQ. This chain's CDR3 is CASSLGLAGSGNEQFF. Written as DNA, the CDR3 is TGCGCCAGCAGCTTGGGGTTAGCGGGATCGGGCAATGAGCAGTTCTTC.

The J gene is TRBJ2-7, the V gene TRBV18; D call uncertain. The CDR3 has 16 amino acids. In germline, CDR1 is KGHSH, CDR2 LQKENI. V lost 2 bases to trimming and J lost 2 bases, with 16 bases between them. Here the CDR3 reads CASSPSERYTPYEQYF. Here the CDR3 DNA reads TGTGCCAGCTCACCATCAGAACGCTACACTCCCTACGAGCAGTACTTC. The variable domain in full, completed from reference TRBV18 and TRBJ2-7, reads NAGVMQNPRHLVRRRGQEARLRCSPMKGHSHVYWYRQLPEEGLKFMVYLQKENIIDESGMPKERFSAEFPKEGPSILRIQQVVRGDSAAYFCASSPSERYTPYEQYFGPGTRLTVT.

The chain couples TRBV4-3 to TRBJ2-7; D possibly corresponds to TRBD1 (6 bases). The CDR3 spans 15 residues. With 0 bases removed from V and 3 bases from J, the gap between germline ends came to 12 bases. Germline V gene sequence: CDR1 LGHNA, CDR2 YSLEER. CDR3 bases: TGCGCCAGCAGCCAAGATGGTACAGGGCTCTACGAGCAGTACTTC. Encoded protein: CASSQDGTGLYEQYF.

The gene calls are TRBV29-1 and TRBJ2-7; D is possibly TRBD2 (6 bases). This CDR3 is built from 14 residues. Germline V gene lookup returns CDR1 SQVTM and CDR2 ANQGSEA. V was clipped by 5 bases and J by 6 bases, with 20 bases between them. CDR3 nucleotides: TGCAGCGTTCCTGCCTCTAGCGCCGGGGGCGAGCAGTACTTC. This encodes CSVPASSAGGEQYF.

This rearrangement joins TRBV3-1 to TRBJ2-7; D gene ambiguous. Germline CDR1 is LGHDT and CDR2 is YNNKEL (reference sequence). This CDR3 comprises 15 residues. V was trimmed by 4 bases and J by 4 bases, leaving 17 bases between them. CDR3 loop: CASSPGIPASYEQYF. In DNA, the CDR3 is TGTGCCAGCAGCCCCGGCATCCCGGCGTCGTACGAGCAGTACTTC.

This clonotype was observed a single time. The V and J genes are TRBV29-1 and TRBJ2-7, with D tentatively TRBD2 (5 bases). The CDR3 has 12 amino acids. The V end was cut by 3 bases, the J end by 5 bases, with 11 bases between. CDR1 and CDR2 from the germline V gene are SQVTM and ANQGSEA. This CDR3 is CSVELSGDEQYF. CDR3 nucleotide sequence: TGCAGCGTTGAGTTGTCCGGGGACGAGCAGTACTTC.

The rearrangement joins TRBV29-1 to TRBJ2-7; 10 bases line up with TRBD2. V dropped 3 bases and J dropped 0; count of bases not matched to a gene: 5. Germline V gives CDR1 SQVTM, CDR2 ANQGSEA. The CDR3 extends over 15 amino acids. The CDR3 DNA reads TGCAGCGTTGAGACACTAGCGGGGCTCTCCTACGAGCAGTACTTC. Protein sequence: CSVETLAGLSYEQYF.

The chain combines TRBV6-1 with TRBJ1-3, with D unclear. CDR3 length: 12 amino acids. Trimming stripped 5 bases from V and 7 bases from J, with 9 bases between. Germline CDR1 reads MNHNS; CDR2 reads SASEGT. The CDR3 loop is CASSRPRNTIYF. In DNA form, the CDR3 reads TGTGCCAGCAGTCGACCTCGGAACACCATATATTTT.

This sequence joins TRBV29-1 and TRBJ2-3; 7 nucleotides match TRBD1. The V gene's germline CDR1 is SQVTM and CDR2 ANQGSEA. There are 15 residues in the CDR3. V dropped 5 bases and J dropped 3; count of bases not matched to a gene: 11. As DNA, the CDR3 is TGCAGCGTTCCTCCCTCGACAGGGCCAACAGATACGCAGTATTTT. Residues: CSVPPSTGPTDTQYF.

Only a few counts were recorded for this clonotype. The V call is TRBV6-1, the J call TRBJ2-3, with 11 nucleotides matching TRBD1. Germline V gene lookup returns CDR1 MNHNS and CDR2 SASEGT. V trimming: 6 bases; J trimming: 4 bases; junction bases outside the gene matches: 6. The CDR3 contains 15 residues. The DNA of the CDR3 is TGTGCCAGCAGCAGGGGACAGGGGGACGCAGATACGCAGTATTTT. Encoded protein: CASSRGQGDADTQYF.

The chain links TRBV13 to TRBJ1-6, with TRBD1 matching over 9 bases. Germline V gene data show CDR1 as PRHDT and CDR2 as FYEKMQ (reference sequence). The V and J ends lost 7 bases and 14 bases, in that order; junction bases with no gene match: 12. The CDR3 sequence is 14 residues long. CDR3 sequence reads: CASISPGQGSSLHF. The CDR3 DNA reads TGTGCCAGCATCTCCCCGGGACAGGGTTCGTCCCTCCACTTT.

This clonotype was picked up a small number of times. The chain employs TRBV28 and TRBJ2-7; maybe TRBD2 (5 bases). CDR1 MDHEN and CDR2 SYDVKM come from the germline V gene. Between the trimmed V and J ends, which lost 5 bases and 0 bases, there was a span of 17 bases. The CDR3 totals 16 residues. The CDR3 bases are TGTGCCAGCAGTGCCGTTTCGAGCGGAAGCTCCTACGAGCAGTACTTC. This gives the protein CASSAVSSGSSYEQYF. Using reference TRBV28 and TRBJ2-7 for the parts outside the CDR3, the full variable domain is DVKVTQSSRYLVKRTGEKVFLECVQDMDHENMFWYRQDPGLGLRLIYFSYDVKMKEKGDIPEGYSVSREKKERFSLILESASTNQTSMYLCASSAVSSGSSYEQYFGPGTRLTVT.

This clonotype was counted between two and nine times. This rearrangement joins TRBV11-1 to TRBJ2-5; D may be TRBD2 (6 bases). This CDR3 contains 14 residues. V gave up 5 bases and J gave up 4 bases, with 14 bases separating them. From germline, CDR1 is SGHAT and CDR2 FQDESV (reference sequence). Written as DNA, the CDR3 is TGTGCCAGCAGCGGGTTGGCGGGAATAGAGACCCAGTACTTC. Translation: CASSGLAGIETQYF.

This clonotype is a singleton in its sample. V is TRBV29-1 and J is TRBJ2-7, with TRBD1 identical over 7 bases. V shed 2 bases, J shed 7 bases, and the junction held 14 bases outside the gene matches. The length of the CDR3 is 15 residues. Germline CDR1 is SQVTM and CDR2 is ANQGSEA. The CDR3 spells CSVEIRRQGAREQYF. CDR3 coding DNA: TGCAGCGTTGAAATTCGAAGACAGGGAGCAAGGGAGCAGTACTTC.

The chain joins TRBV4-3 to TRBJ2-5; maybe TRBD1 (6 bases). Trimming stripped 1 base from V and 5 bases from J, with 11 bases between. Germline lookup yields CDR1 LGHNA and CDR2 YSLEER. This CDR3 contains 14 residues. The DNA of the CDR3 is TGCGCCAGCAGCCAAGCGGGAAGGGGGGAGACCCAGTACTTC. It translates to CASSQAGRGETQYF.

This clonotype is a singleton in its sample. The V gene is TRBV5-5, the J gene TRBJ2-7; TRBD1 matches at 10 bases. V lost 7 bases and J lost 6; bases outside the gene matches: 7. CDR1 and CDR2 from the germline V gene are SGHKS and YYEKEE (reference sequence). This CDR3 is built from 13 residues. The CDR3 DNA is TGTGCCAGCGGCAAGGGACAGGGGATCGAGCAGTACTTC. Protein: CASGKGQGIEQYF.

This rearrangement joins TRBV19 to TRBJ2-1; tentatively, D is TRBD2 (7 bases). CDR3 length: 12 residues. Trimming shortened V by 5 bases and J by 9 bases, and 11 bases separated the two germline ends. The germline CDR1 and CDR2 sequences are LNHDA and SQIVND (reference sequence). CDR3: CASSARGGEQFF. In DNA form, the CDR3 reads TGTGCCAGTAGTGCAAGGGGGGGTGAGCAGTTCTTC.

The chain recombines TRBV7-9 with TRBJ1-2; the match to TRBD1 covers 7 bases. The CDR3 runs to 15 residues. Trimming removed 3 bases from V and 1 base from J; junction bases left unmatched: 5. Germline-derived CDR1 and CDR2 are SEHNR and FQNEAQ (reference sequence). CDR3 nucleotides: TGTGCCAGCAGCTTCTCAGGGGGAAGTAACTATGGCTACACCTTC. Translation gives CASSFSGGSNYGYTF.

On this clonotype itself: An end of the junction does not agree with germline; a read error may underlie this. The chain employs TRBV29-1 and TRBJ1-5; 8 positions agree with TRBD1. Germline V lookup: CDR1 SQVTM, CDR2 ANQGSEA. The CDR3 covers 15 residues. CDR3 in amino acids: CSVEDGTGGNQPQHF. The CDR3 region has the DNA TGCAGCGTGGAAGACGGAACAGGGGGTAATCAGCCCCAGCATTTT. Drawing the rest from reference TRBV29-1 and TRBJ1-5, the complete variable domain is SAVISQKPSRDICQRGTSLTIQCQVDSQVTMMFWYRQQPGQSLTLIATANQGSEATYESGFVIDKFPISRPNLTFSTLTVSNMSPEDSSIYLCSVEDGTGGNQPQHFGDGTRLSIL.

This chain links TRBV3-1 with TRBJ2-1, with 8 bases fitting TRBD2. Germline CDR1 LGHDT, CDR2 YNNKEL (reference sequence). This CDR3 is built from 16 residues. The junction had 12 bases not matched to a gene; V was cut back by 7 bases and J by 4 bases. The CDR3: CASTRTGTRYYNEQFF. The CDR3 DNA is TGTGCCAGCACACGAACCGGGACTAGATATTACAATGAGCAGTTCTTC.

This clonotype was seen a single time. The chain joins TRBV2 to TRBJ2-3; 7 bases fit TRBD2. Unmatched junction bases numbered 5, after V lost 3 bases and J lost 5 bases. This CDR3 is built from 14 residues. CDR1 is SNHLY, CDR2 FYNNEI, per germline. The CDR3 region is CASSERELLDTQYF. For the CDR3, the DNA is TGTGCCAGCAGTGAGCGGGAGCTTTTAGATACGCAGTATTTT.

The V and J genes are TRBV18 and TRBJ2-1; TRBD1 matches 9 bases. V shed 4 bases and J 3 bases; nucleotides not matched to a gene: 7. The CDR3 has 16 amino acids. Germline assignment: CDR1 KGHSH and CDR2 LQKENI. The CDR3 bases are TGTGCCAGCTCACAACCCTTGGGACAGGGCTACAATGAGCAGTTCTTC. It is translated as CASSQPLGQGYNEQFF.

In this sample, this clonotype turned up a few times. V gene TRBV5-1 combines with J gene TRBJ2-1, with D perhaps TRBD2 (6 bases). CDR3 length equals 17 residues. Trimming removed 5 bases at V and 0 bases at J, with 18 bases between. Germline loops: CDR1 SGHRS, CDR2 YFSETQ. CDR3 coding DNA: TGCGCCAGCAGACTAGGAAGCGGGCCAGGCTCCTACAATGAGCAGTTCTTC. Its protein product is CASRLGSGPGSYNEQFF.

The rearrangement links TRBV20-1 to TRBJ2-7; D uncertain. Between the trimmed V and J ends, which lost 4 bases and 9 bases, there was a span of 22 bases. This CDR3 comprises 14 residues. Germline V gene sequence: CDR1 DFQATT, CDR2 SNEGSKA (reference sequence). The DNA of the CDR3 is TGCAGTGCTACCAGAGAGGAAGTATCCCGAGGGCAGTACTTC. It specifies CSATREEVSRGQYF.

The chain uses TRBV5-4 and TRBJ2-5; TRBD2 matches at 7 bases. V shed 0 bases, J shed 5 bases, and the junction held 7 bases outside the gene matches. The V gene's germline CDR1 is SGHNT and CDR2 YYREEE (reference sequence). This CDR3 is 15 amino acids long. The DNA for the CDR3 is TGTGCCAGCAGCTTGGTAAAGCGGGGCCATGAGACCCAGTACTTC. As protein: CASSLVKRGHETQYF.

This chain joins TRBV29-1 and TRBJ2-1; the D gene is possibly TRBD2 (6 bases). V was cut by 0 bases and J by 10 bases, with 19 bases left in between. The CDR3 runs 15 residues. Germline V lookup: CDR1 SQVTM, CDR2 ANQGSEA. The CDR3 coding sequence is TGCAGCGTTGAAGATGTCGCGGGAATGATATGGGAGCAGTTCTTC. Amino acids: CSVEDVAGMIWEQFF.

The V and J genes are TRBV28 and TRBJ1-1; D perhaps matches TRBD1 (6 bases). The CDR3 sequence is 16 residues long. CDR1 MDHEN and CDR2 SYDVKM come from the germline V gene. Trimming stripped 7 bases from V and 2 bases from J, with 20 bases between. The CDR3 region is CASIEGGGRVNTEAFF. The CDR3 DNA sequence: TGTGCCAGCATAGAGGGGGGGGGCAGAGTCAACACTGAAGCTTTCTTT.

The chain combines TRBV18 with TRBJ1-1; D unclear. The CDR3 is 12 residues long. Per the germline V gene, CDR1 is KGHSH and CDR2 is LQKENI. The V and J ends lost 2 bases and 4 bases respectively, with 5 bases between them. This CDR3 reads CASSPSVTEAFF. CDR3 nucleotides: TGTGCCAGCTCACCATCGGTCACTGAAGCTTTCTTT.

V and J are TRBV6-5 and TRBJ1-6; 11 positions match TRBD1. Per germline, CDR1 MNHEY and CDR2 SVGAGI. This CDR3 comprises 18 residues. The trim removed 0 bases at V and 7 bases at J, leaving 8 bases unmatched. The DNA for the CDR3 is TGTGCCAGCAGTTACTCGCCGGGGACAGGGGGTTCCAATTCACCCCTCCACTTT. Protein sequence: CASSYSPGTGGSNSPLHF.